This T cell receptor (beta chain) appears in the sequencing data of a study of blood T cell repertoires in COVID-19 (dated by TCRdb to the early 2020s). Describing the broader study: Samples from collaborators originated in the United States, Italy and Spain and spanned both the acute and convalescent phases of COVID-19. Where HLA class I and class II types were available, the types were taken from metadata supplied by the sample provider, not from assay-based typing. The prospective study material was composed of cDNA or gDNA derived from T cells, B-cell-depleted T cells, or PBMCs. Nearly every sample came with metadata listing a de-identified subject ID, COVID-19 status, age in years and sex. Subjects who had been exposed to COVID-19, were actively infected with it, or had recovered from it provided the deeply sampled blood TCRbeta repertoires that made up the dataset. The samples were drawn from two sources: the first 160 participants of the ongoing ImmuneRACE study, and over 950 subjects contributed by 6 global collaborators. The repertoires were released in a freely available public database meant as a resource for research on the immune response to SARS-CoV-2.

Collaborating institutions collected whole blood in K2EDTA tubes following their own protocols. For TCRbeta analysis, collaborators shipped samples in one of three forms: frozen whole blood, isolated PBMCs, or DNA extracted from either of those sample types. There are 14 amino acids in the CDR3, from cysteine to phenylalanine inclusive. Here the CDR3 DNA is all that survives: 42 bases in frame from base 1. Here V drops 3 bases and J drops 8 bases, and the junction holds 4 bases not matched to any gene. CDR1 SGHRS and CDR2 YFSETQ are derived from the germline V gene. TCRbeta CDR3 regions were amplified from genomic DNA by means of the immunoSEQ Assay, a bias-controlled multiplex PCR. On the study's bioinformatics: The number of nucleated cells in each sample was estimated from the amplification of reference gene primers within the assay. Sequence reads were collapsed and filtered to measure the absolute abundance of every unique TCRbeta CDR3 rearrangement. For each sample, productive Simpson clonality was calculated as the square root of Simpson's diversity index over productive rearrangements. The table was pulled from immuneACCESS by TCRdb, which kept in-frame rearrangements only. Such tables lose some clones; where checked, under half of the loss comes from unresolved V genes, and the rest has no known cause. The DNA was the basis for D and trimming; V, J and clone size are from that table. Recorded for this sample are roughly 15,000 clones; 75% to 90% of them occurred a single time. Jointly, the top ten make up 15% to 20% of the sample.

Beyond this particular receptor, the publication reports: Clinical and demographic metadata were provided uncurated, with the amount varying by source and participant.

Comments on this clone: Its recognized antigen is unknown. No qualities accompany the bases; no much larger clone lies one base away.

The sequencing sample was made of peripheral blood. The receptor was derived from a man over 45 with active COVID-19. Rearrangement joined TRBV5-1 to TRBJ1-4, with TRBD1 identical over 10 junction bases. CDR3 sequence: CASSSGTGDEKLFF. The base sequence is TGCGCCAGCAGCTCCGGGACAGGGGACGAAAAACTGTTTTTT.